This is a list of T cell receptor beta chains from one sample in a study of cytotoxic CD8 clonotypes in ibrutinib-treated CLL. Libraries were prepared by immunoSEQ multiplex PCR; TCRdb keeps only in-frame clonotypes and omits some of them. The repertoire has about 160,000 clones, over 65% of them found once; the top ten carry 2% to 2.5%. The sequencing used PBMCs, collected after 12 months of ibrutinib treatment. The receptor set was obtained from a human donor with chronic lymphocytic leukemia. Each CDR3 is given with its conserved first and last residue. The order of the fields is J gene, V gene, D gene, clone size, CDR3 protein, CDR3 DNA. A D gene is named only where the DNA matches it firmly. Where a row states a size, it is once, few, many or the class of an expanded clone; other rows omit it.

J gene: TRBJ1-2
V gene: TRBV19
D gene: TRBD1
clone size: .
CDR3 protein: CASSPPRQGRGYTF
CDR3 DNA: TGTGCCAGTAGTCCCCCTCGACAGGGTCGCGGCTACACCTTC

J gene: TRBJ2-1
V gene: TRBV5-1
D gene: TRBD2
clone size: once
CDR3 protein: CASSLTPGTSGNNEQFF
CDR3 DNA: TGCGCCAGCAGCTTGACCCCAGGGACTAGCGGGAACAATGAGCAGTTCTTC

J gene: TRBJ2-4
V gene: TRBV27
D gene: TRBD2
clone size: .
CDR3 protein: CASSLLAGKNIQYF
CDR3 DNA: TGTGCCAGCAGTTTATTAGCGGGCAAAAACATTCAGTACTTC

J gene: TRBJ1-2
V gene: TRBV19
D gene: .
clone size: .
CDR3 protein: CASSMGPETNYGYTF
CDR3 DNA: TGTGCCAGTAGTATGGGACCGGAGACTAACTATGGCTACACCTTC

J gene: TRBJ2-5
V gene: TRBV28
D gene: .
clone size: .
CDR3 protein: CASSRRGGVTQYF
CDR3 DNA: TGTGCCAGCAGTCGACGGGGCGGGGTGACCCAGTACTTC

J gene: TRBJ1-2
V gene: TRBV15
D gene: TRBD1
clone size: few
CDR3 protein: CATSRAQGDGYTF
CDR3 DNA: TGTGCCACCAGCAGAGCCCAGGGGGATGGCTACACCTTC

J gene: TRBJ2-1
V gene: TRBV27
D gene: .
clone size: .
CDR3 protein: CASSREIAHNEQFF
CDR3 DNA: TGTGCCAGCAGTCGGGAGATAGCCCACAATGAGCAGTTCTTC

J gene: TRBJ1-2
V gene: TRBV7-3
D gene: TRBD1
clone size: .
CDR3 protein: CASSPDRGRGYTF
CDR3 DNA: TGTGCCAGCAGCCCCGACAGGGGACGGGGCTACACCTTC

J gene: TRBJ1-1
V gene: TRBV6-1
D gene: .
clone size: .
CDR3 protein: CASRGQGFRNTEAFF
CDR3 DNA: TGTGCCAGCAGGGGTCAGGGGTTCCGGAACACTGAAGCTTTCTTT

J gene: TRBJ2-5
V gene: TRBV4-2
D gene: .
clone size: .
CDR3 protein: CASSQASTETQYF
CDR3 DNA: TGTGCCAGCAGCCAAGCCAGTACAGAGACCCAGTACTTC

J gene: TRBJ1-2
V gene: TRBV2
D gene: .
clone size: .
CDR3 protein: CASMSDTDYGYTF
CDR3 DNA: TGTGCCAGCATGTCAGATACTGACTATGGCTACACCTTC

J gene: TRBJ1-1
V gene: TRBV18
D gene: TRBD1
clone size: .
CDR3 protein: CASSPPGGTGGTEAFF
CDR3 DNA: TGTGCCAGCTCACCTCCGGGTGGGACAGGGGGGACTGAAGCTTTCTTT

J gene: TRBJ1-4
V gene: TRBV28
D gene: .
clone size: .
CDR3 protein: CASSQSAFNEKLFF
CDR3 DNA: TGTGCCAGCAGCCAATCAGCGTTCAATGAAAAACTGTTTTTT

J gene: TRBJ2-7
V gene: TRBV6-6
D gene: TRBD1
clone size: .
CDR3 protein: CASSLRGEQYF
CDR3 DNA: TGTGCCAGCAGCCTCAGGGGGGAGCAGTACTTC

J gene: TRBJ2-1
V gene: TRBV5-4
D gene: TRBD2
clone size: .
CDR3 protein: CASSSGGTYNEQFF
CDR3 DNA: TGTGCCAGCAGCTCGGGGGGTACCTACAATGAGCAGTTCTTC

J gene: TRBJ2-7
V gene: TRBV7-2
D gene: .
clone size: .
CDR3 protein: CASSLEGAGGEQYF
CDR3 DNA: TGTGCCAGCAGCTTAGAGGGTGCCGGGGGCGAGCAGTACTTC

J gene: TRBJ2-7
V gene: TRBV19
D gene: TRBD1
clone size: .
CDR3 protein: CASSTPDRGRNEQYF
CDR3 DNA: TGTGCCAGTAGTACGCCGGACAGGGGTCGGAACGAGCAGTACTTC

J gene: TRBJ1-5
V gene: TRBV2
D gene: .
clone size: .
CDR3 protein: CASSAVGGRSQHF
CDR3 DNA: TGTGCCAGCAGTGCAGTTGGTGGTCGGTCCCAGCATTTT

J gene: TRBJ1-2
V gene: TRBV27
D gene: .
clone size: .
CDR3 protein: CASRKFGAIKDYGYTF
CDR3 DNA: TGTGCCAGCAGGAAGTTCGGGGCAATAAAGGACTATGGCTACACCTTC

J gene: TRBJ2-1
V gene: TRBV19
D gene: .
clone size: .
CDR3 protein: CASSMTGLALTNEQFF
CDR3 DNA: TGTGCCAGTAGTATGACGGGGCTAGCGCTTACCAATGAGCAGTTCTTC

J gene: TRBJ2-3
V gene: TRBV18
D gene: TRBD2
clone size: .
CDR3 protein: CASSPQTSLSTDTQYF
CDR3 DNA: TGTGCCAGCTCACCGCAGACTAGCCTGAGCACAGATACGCAGTATTTT

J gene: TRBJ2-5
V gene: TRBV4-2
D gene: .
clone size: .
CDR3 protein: CASSQAQGPQETQYF
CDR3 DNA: TGTGCCAGCAGCCAAGCCCAGGGTCCCCAAGAGACCCAGTACTTC

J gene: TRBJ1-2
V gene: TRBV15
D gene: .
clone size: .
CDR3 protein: CATSRGGRILGGYTF
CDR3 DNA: TGTGCCACCAGCAGAGGAGGGAGAATCCTTGGGGGCTACACCTTC

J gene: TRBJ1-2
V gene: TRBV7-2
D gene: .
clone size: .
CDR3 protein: CASSPSGGDYGYTF
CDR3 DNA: TGTGCCAGCAGCCCCAGCGGGGGCGACTATGGCTACACCTTC

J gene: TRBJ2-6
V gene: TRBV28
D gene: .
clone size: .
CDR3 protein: CASSLMGRRANVLTF
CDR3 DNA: TGTGCCAGCAGTTTAATGGGTCGTAGGGCCAACGTCCTGACTTTC

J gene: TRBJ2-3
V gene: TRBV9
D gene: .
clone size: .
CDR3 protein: CASSVSVQGKYTDTQYF
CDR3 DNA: TGTGCCAGCAGCGTAAGTGTGCAGGGGAAATACACAGATACGCAGTATTTT

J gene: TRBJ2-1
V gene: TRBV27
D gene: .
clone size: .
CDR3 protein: CASSLMGSSYNEQFF
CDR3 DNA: TGTGCCAGCAGTTTAATGGGTAGCTCCTACAATGAGCAGTTCTTC

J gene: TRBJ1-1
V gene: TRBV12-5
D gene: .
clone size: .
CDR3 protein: CASGLQGNTEAFF
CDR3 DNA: TGTGCTAGTGGCTTACAGGGGAACACTGAAGCTTTCTTT

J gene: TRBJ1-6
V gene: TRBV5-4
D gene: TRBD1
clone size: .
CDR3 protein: CASSPGQGNSPLHF
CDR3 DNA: TGTGCCAGCAGCCCCGGACAGGGCAATTCACCCCTCCACTTT